This TCR beta chain was identified during a study of blood T cell repertoires in COVID-19. The CDR3 sequence is 14 residues long. Germline assignment: CDR1 MNHEY and CDR2 SVGAGI. The trim removed 5 bases at V and 3 bases at J, leaving 5 bases unmatched. Produced via immunoSEQ multiplex PCR; TCRdb's table is partial and in-frame only. The table records over 150,000 clones, roughly 80% of them present only once. The chain is built from TRBV6-5 and TRBJ2-7; TRBD2 matches at 9 bases. This receptor was taken from a woman older than 75 with acute or convalescent COVID-19. Sequencing was done on a sample of peripheral blood. The CDR3: CASSRRGGVYEQYF. The CDR3 bases are TGTGCCAGCAGTAGGCGGGGGGGAGTCTACGAGCAGTACTTC.